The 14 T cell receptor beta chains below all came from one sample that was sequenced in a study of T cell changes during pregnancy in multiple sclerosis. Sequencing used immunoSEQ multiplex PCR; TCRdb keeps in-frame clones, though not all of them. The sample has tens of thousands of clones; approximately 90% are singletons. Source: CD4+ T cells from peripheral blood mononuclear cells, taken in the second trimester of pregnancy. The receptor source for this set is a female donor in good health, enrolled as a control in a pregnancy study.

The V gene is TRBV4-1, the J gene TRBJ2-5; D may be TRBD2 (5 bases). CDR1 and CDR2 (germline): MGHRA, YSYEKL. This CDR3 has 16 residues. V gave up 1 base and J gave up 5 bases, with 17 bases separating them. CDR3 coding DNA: TGCGCCAGCAGCCAAGGAGACCTGGCGGGTAGGGAGACCCAGTACTTC. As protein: CASSQGDLAGRETQYF.

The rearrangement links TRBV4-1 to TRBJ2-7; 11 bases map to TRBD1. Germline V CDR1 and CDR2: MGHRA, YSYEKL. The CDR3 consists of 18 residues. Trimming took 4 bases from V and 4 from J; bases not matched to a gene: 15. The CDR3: CASSRSRDRGGSLYEQYF. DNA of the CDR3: TGCGCCAGCAGCCGGTCTCGGGACAGGGGGGGTTCCCTTTACGAGCAGTACTTC.

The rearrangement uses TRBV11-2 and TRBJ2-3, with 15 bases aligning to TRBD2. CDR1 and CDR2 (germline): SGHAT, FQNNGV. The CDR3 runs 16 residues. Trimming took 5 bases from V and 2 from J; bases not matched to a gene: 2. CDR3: CASSRTSGGVTDTQYF. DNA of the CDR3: TGTGCCAGCAGCCGGACTAGCGGGGGGGTCACAGATACGCAGTATTTT.

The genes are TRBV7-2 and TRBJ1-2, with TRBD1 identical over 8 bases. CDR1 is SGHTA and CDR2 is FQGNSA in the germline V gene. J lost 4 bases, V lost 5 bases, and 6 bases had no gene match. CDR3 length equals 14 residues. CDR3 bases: TGTGCCAGCAGCCAGGACAGGGAAGGCTATGGCTACACCTTC. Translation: CASSQDREGYGYTF.

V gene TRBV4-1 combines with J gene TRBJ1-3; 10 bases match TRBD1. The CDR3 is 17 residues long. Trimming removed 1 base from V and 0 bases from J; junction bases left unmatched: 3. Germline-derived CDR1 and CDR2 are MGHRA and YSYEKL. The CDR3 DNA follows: TGCGCCAGCAGCCAAGCTGGGACAGGGGTCTCTGGAAACACCATATATTTT. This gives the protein CASSQAGTGVSGNTIYF.

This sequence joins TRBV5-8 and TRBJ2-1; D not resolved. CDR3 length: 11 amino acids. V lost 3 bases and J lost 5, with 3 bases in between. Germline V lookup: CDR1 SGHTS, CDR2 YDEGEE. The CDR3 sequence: CASSWHNEQFF. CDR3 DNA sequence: TGTGCCAGCAGCTGGCACAATGAGCAGTTCTTC.

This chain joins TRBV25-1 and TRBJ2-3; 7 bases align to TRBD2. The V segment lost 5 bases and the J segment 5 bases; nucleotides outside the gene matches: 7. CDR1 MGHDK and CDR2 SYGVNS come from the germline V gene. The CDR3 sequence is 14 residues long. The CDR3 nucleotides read TGTGCCAGCAGTTCCTGGGGGGGAGGAGATACGCAGTATTTT. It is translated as CASSSWGGGDTQYF.

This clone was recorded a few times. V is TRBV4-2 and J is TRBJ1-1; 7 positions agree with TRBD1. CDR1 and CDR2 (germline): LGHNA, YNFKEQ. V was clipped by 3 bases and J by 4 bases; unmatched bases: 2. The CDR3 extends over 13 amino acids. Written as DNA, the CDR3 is TGTGCCAGCAGCCACAGGGGGAGCACTGAAGCTTTCTTT. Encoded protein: CASSHRGSTEAFF.

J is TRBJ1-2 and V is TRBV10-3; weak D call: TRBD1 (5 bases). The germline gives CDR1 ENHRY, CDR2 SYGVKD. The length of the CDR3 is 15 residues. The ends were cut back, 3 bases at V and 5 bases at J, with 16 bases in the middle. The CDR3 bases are TGTGCCATCAGTGATTTCGGGGGTTTGGAATATGGCTACACCTTC. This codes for CAISDFGGLEYGYTF.

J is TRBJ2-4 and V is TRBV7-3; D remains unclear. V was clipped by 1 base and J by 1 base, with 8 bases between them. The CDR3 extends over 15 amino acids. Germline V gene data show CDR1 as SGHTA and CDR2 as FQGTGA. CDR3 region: CASSLIAGAKNIQYF. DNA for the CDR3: TGTGCCAGCAGCTTAATAGCCGGGGCCAAAAACATTCAGTACTTC.

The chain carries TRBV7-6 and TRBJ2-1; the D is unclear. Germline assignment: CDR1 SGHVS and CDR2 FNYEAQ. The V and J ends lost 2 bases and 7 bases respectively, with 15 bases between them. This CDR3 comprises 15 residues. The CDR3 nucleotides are TGTGCCAGCAGCTTATTTAGCCTCAACCAAAATGAGCAGTTCTTC. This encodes CASSLFSLNQNEQFF.

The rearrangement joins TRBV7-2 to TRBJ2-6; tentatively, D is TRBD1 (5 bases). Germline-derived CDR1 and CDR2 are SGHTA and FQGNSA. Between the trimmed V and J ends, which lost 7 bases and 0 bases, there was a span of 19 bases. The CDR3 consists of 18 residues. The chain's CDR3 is CASNPGGRAPSGANVLTF. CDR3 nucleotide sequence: TGTGCCAGCAATCCGGGCGGCAGGGCTCCCTCTGGGGCCAACGTCCTGACTTTC.

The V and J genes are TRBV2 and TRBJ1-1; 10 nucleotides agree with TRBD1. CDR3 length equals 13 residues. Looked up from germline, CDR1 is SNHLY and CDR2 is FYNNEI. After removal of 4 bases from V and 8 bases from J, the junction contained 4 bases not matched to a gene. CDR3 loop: CASSGQGAKEAFF. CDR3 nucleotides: TGTGCCAGCAGTGGACAGGGGGCGAAGGAAGCTTTCTTT.

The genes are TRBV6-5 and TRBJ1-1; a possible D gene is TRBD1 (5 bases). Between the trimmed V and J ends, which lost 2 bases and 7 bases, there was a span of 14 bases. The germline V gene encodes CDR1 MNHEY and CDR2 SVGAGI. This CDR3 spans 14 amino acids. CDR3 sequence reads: CASSYQGGEGEAFF. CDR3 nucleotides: TGTGCCAGCAGTTACCAAGGAGGGGAAGGTGAAGCTTTCTTT.